Many counts were recorded for the clone carrying this T cell receptor (beta chain). Antigen specificity is unknown. An end of the junction differs from the germline gene, which may be a read error. The sample comes from a study of T cells after yellow fever vaccination. Study-level information: When fractions had low cell numbers, they were prepared with SMART-Seq v4 Ultra Low Input.

This CDR3 has 14 amino acids. Per germline, CDR1 KGHSH and CDR2 LQKENI. The study made its TCR cDNA through 5'RACE template switching. That step introduced a universal primer site along with UMIs. TCRdb reprocessed the 5' RACE reads via MiXCR and lists one record per CDR3 protein. The sample yields just under 600,000 distinct CDR3 sequences, roughly 13% seen once. Study-wide results and caveats: Contamination of FACS-sorted repertoires by abundant clonotypes from the bulk population could occur. The study re-detected most primary-vaccination clones after the booster (approximately 97% CD4, around 89% CD8).

The source was PBMCs, collected on the day of the yellow fever booster vaccination. This sequence originates from a man aged 25-45 years who received the YFV17D yellow fever vaccine. This sequence joins TRBV18 and TRBJ1-5; 8 bases are shared with TRBD1. CDR3 in DNA: TGCGCCAGCAGTCCCGGGACAGGAGATCAGCCCCAGCATTTT. Its protein product is CASSPGTGDQPQHF.